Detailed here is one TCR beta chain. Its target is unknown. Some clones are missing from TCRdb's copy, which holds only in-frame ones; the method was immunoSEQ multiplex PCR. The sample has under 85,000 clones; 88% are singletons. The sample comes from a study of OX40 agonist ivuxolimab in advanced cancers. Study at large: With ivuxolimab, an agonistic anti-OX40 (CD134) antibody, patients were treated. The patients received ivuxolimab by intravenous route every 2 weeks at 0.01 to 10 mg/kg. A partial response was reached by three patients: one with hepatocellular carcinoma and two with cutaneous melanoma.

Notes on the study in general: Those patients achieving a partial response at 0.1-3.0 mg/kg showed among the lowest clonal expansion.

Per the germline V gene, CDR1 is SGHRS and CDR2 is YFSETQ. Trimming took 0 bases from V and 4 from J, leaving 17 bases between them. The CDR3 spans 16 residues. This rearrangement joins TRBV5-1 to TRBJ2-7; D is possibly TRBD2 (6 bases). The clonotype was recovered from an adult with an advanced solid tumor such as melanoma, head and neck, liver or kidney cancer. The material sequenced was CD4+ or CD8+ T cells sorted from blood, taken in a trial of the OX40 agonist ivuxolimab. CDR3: CASSLAAGTLGYEQYF. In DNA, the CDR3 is TGCGCCAGCAGCTTGGCGGCGGGGACCTTGGGATACGAGCAGTACTTC.